A single sample gave rise to the 14 T cell receptor beta chains below, sequenced in a study of memory CD4+ T cells and cytomegalovirus serostatus. Some clones are missing from TCRdb's copy, which holds only in-frame ones; the method was immunoSEQ multiplex PCR. Among around 32,000 clones listed, approximately 76% were seen once. Single viable CD3+CD4+CD8-CD45RO+ cells were sorted as the memory CD4+ T cells. Sequencing was performed on memory CD4+ T cells from blood. These receptors all come from an adult in good health and CMV-seronegative. Some clones in this sample may be carry-over from other donors' samples.

In its sample, this clone was seen a few times. The chain carries TRBV5-1 and TRBJ2-5; D perhaps matches TRBD1 (6 bases). CDR3 size: 15 residues. Trimming left V 8 bases short and J 1 base short, with 18 bases between. Germline assignment: CDR1 SGHRS and CDR2 YFSETQ. The CDR3 DNA reads as TGCGCCAGTTCAGTACTGACAGGACGCCAAGAGACCCAGTACTTC. This sequence encodes CASSVLTGRQETQYF.

The chain uses TRBV14 and TRBJ1-6, with 7 bases identical to TRBD1. CDR3 length equals 16 residues. Germline assignment: CDR1 SGHDN and CDR2 FVKESK. V shed 3 bases and J 1 base; nucleotides not matched to a gene: 3. Written as DNA, the CDR3 is TGTGCCAGCAGCCATGACAGGGTTTCCTATAATTCACCCCTCCACTTT. Residues: CASSHDRVSYNSPLHF.

This clone was found once. The V and J genes are TRBV5-1 and TRBJ2-3; the D gene is possibly TRBD2 (5 bases). Trimming removed 4 bases from V and 0 bases from J, with 12 bases in between. The CDR3 has 15 residues. Germline-derived CDR1 and CDR2 are SGHRS and YFSETQ. Here the CDR3 DNA reads TGCGCCAGCAGCGACGGACGGACTAGCACAGATACGCAGTATTTT. Encoded protein: CASSDGRTSTDTQYF.

The V and J genes are TRBV19 and TRBJ2-7, with 10 bases matching TRBD2. The germline gives CDR1 LNHDA, CDR2 SQIVND (reference sequence). The CDR3 covers 15 residues. J gave up 2 bases and V 5 bases, and 6 bases lay outside the gene matches. The CDR3 loop is CASSGLAADAYEQYF. CDR3 nucleotide sequence: TGTGCCAGTAGTGGACTAGCGGCCGACGCCTACGAGCAGTACTTC.

This clone has a handful of counts. The chain combines TRBV7-2 with TRBJ2-2; D uncertain. Trimming removed 4 bases from V and 3 bases from J, with 3 bases in between. CDR3 length: 12 amino acids. In germline, CDR1 is SGHTA, CDR2 FQGNSA. CDR3 amino acids: CASSSHTGELFF. The CDR3 nucleotides read TGTGCCAGCAGCTCACACACCGGGGAGCTGTTTTTT.

Only a few counts were recorded for this clone. The V gene is TRBV6-5, the J gene TRBJ1-1, with TRBD1 as a possible D gene (5 bases). V was cut by 2 bases and J by 1 base, with 14 bases left in between. The germline V gene encodes CDR1 MNHEY and CDR2 SVGAGI. The CDR3 has 16 amino acids. In DNA, the CDR3 is TGTGCCAGCAGTTACGGGGGGGTGATGGGGAACACTGAAGCTTTCTTT. Protein product: CASSYGGVMGNTEAFF.

This clone appeared a few times. The J gene is TRBJ1-5, the V gene TRBV4-1, with D possibly being TRBD1 (6 bases). Germline V CDR1 and CDR2: MGHRA, YSYEKL. V dropped 1 base and J dropped 0 bases, with 19 bases sitting between them. The CDR3 length is 19 residues. CDR3 protein: CASSQAHLPGTLSNQPQHF. CDR3 nucleotide sequence: TGCGCCAGCAGCCAAGCACACCTCCCCGGGACACTTAGCAATCAGCCCCAGCATTTT.

In its sample, this clone ranks as medium-sized (0.01 to 0.1%). The chain combines TRBV30 with TRBJ1-1; possibly TRBD1 for D (5 bases). Germline CDR1 GTSNPN, CDR2 SVGIG (reference sequence). V dropped 0 bases and J dropped 3 bases, with 14 bases sitting between them. The CDR3 sequence is 15 residues long. As DNA, the CDR3 is TGTGCCTGGAGTGTTTTGGCAGGGTGGGACACTGAAGCTTTCTTT. It is translated as CAWSVLAGWDTEAFF.

Concerning this clone itself: Mismatch with germline at one junction end may stem from a read error. The chain links TRBV5-6 to TRBJ1-2; D call uncertain. The V gene's germline CDR1 is SGHDT and CDR2 YYEEEE. This CDR3 spans 14 amino acids. CDR3 amino acids: CACSLGLANYGYTF. The CDR3 coding sequence is TGTGCCTGCAGCTTGGGTTTAGCTAACTATGGCTACACCTTC. Variable domain in full (rest from reference TRBV5-6 and TRBJ1-2): DAGVTQSPTHLIKTRGQQVTLRCSPKSGHDTVSWYQQALGQGPQFIFQYYEEEERQRGNFPDRFSGHQFPNYSSELNVNALLLGDSALYLCACSLGLANYGYTFGSGTRLTVV.

This clone was picked up a small number of times. This chain uses TRBV5-1 with TRBJ1-1; no definite D call. Germline V gene lookup returns CDR1 SGHRS and CDR2 YFSETQ. The V gene lost 0 bases and the J gene lost 5 bases, with 17 bases spanning the gap. The CDR3 has 16 amino acids. The CDR3 loop is CASSLAWGRAGTEAFF. DNA for the CDR3: TGCGCCAGCAGCTTGGCTTGGGGAAGGGCTGGGACTGAAGCTTTCTTT. The full variable domain, with the rest looked up from reference TRBV5-1 and TRBJ1-1, is KAGVTQTPRYLIKTRGQQVTLSCSPISGHRSVSWYQQTPGQGLQFLFEYFSETQRNKGNFPGRFSGRQFSNSRSEMNVSTLELGDSALYLCASSLAWGRAGTEAFFGQGTRLTVV.

This clone was picked up a small number of times. The rearrangement uses TRBV18 and TRBJ1-1; 7 positions match TRBD1. V was clipped by 2 bases and J by 4 bases; unmatched bases: 1. The germline CDR1 and CDR2 sequences are KGHSH and LQKENI. The CDR3 sequence is 13 residues long. DNA of the CDR3: TGTGCCAGCTCACCATCAGGGGGCACTGAAGCTTTCTTT. It translates to CASSPSGGTEAFF.

This clone was seen only once. The chain links TRBV18 to TRBJ1-1; 7 nucleotides agree with TRBD1. Germline CDR1 reads KGHSH; CDR2 reads LQKENI. V dropped 3 bases and J dropped 2; count of bases not matched to a gene: 6. The CDR3 length is 15 residues. The CDR3 is CASSPSDRVNTEAFF. The CDR3 DNA sequence: TGTGCCAGCTCACCCTCTGACAGGGTCAACACTGAAGCTTTCTTT.

The chain uses TRBV27 and TRBJ2-6; TRBD1 is a possible D gene (7 bases). V was clipped by 6 bases and J by 2 bases, with 11 bases between them. This CDR3 contains 15 residues. Per the germline V gene, CDR1 is MNHEY and CDR2 is SMNVEV (reference sequence). The CDR3: CASRPRGAGANVLTF. DNA for the CDR3: TGTGCCAGCAGACCCAGGGGGGCTGGGGCCAACGTCCTGACTTTC.

The V call is TRBV2, the J call TRBJ2-1, with TRBD1 identical over 7 bases. Germline assignment: CDR1 SNHLY and CDR2 FYNNEI. Unmatched junction bases numbered 13, after V lost 4 bases and J lost 7 bases. This CDR3 contains 16 residues. The CDR3 nucleotides are TGTGCCAGCAGTGTGGACAGGACCCAGATGGGGAATGAGCAGTTCTTC. Its translation: CASSVDRTQMGNEQFF.